A single sample gave rise to the 11 T cell receptor beta chains below, sequenced in a study of vaccination effects on CD4 cells after COVID-19. The method was immunoSEQ multiplex PCR; TCRdb's version includes in-frame clones alone and lacks a portion of them. This sample carries roughly 41,000 clones, nearly 75% of them seen once, and the ten largest clones take over 12%. Their antigens are not known. With the ViraFEST assay, the study expanded antigen-specific CD4+ T cells using viral peptide pools, then sequenced them. Scientists isolated CD4+ T cells after a roughly nine-day culture period ended. Each participant was given two doses of one vaccine (BNT162b2 or mRNA-1273). Specimen: CD4+ T cells from PBMCs cultured with HCoV-OC43 spike peptides, collected after COVID-19 vaccination. Indicated subset: HCoV-OC43 spike overlapping peptide pool stimulation. These receptors were collected from a human donor who received a COVID-19 vaccine.

The chain employs TRBV27 and TRBJ2-2; 7 nucleotides match TRBD1. Germline-derived CDR1 and CDR2 are MNHEY and SMNVEV (reference sequence). The V and J ends lost 3 bases and 3 bases, in that order; junction bases with no gene match: 4. CDR3 length equals 15 residues. The CDR3 sequence: CASSLVGTDTGELFF. CDR3 bases: TGTGCCAGCAGTTTGGTGGGGACAGACACCGGGGAGCTGTTTTTT.

The CDR3 spells CASSYWASGTDTQYF. The CDR3 DNA sequence: TGTGCCAGCAGTTACTGGGCTAGCGGGACAGATACGCAGTATTTT. This rearrangement joins TRBV6-5 to TRBJ2-3; 8 bases line up with TRBD2. This CDR3 contains 15 residues. Trimming at V came to 1 base and at J to 3 bases, leaving 3 bases not matched to a gene. The germline CDR1 and CDR2 sequences are MNHEY and SVGAGI.

This chain links TRBV9 with TRBJ2-7; 7 nucleotides line up with TRBD1. The CDR3 loop spans 16 amino acids. V lost 3 bases to trimming and J lost 4 bases; unmatched junction nucleotides: 13. Germline V gives CDR1 SGDLS, CDR2 YYNGEE. As DNA, the CDR3 is TGTGCCAGCAGCGAGGGACAGCACCTCAAGGGGTACGAGCAGTACTTC. Protein: CASSEGQHLKGYEQYF.

The V call is TRBV4-1, the J call TRBJ2-2; TRBD2 matches 7 bases. Trimming took 1 base from V and 5 from J; bases not matched to a gene: 4. The CDR3 runs to 15 residues. The germline CDR1 and CDR2 sequences are MGHRA and YSYEKL. DNA for the CDR3: TGCGCCAGCAGCCAAGCGGGAGGTTGGACCGGGGAGCTGTTTTTT. Amino acids: CASSQAGGWTGELFF.

V is TRBV3-1 (or the pseudogene TRBV3-2) and J is TRBJ2-3; D call uncertain. The CDR3 consists of 11 residues. V dropped 1 base and J dropped 5 bases, with 1 base sitting between them. The germline V gene encodes CDR1 LGHDT and CDR2 YNNKEL (reference sequence). CDR3 protein: CASSQVDTQYF. The CDR3 region has the DNA TGTGCCAGCAGCCAAGTAGATACGCAGTATTTT.

The gene calls are TRBV6-6 and TRBJ1-5; D gene uncertain. The CDR3 extends over 15 amino acids. Trimming took 5 bases from V and 1 from J, leaving 12 bases between them. Germline values: CDR1 MNHNY, CDR2 SVGAGI (reference sequence). This chain's CDR3 is CASSVGRVSNQPQHF. CDR3 DNA: TGTGCCAGCAGTGTGGGGAGGGTCAGCAATCAGCCCCAGCATTTT.

This chain connects TRBV5-5 to TRBJ1-5; the D is unclear. In germline, CDR1 is SGHKS, CDR2 YYEKEE (reference sequence). The V gene lost 4 bases and the J gene lost 7 bases, with 15 bases spanning the gap. The CDR3 contains 14 residues. CDR3 coding DNA: TGTGCCAGCAGCCCAGGACTCATGGGGCAGCCCCAGCATTTT. This codes for CASSPGLMGQPQHF.

The V gene is TRBV6-5, the J gene TRBJ2-7; possible D gene TRBD1, 6 bases. The CDR3 extends over 13 amino acids. Germline lookup yields CDR1 MNHEY and CDR2 SVGAGI. The germline V and J ends were trimmed by 5 bases and 3 bases, with 11 bases remaining between them. The CDR3 loop is CASSRTVNYEQYF. Here the CDR3 DNA reads TGTGCCAGCAGTAGGACAGTAAACTACGAGCAGTACTTC.

This clone came up a few times. The rearrangement uses TRBV7-9 and TRBJ1-2, with 8 positions matching TRBD1. The CDR3 length is 14 residues. The junction had 6 bases not matched to a gene; V was cut back by 7 bases and J by 2 bases. Germline V gene data show CDR1 as SEHNR and CDR2 as FQNEAQ (reference sequence). The CDR3 here is CASTQSGGNYGYTF. In DNA form, the CDR3 reads TGTGCCAGCACCCAGTCAGGGGGCAACTATGGCTACACCTTC. Together with reference TRBV7-9 and TRBJ1-2, the CDR3 gives the full variable domain: DTGVSQNPRHKITKRGQNVTFRCDPISEHNRLYWYRQTLGQGPEFLTYFQNEAQLEKSRLLSDRFSAERPKGSFSTLEIQRTEQGDSAMYLCASTQSGGNYGYTFGSGTRLTVV.

This chain links TRBV6-5 with TRBJ2-5; D is perhaps TRBD1 (5 bases). The germline V gene has CDR1 MNHEY and CDR2 SVGAGI. Trimming pared 0 bases from V and 5 bases from J, leaving 13 bases between. The CDR3 length is 15 residues. The CDR3 sequence is CASSYSSAHRETQYF. The CDR3 nucleotides are TGTGCCAGCAGTTACTCGTCAGCACACAGGGAGACCCAGTACTTC.

The chain combines TRBV7-2 with TRBJ1-2; 10 bases line up with TRBD1. The CDR3 extends over 15 amino acids. V dropped 2 bases and J dropped 6; count of bases not matched to a gene: 6. Germline V lookup: CDR1 SGHTA, CDR2 FQGNSA. The CDR3 bases are TGTGCCAGCAGCTTACCGGGACAGGGGAAACATGGCTACACCTTC. Amino acid sequence: CASSLPGQGKHGYTF. Filled out from reference TRBV7-2 and TRBJ1-2, the complete variable domain reads GAGVSQSPSNKVTEKGKDVELRCDPISGHTALYWYRQSLGQGLEFLIYFQGNSAPDKSGLPSDRFSAERTGGSVSTLTIQRTQQEDSAVYLCASSLPGQGKHGYTFGSGTRLTVV.